A single sample is the source of the 24 T cell receptor beta chains below, sequenced in a study of control samples from healthy donors and cancer patients. Profiled with immunoSEQ multiplex PCR; TCRdb holds only in-frame clones, not every one. The sample has 150,000 or so clones, 90% to 95% seen once. The sequenced material came from blood. The receptors come from a woman aged 60-70 years in good health.

This clone was found once. The chain carries TRBV12-3 or TRBV12-4 and TRBJ1-3; D call uncertain. The CDR3 runs to 12 residues. Trimming pared 5 bases from V and 5 bases from J, leaving 7 bases between. The CDR3 DNA follows: TGTGCCAGCAGTCCCCTAAGAAACACCATATATTTT. This gives the protein CASSPLRNTIYF.

This sequence joins TRBV21-1 and TRBJ1-1. TRBV21-1 is a pseudogene segment. This CDR3 spans 14 amino acids. CDR3: CASSRIKVVTEAFF. The CDR3 DNA sequence: TGTGCCAGCAGCAGAATTAAGGTCGTCACTGAAGCTTTCTTT.

The J gene is TRBJ2-5, the V gene TRBV10-3; D gene unclear. The germline gives CDR1 ENHRY, CDR2 SYGVKD. The CDR3 sequence is 12 residues long. V dropped 6 bases and J dropped 2 bases, with 7 bases sitting between them. The CDR3 DNA sequence: TGTGCCATCAGCGAGACACAAGAGACCCAGTACTTC. Translated: CAISETQETQYF.

The chain combines TRBV2 with TRBJ2-3; no definite D call. The germline V and J ends were trimmed by 5 bases and 0 bases, with 9 bases remaining between them. The CDR3 runs 14 residues. Germline V CDR1 and CDR2: SNHLY, FYNNEI. Here the CDR3 DNA reads TGTGCCAGCAGTCGAAGCGCCAGCACAGATACGCAGTATTTT. Amino acid sequence: CASSRSASTDTQYF.

The chain recombines TRBV25-1 with TRBJ2-3; 7 bases fit TRBD2. The V and J ends lost 0 bases and 3 bases, in that order; junction bases with no gene match: 12. Germline lookup yields CDR1 MGHDK and CDR2 SYGVNS. The CDR3 is made up of 18 amino acids. CDR3 DNA sequence: TGTGCCAGCAGTGAATACTCCCCGCGGGACTATGAGACAGATACGCAGTATTTT. Translating it yields CASSEYSPRDYETDTQYF.

V and J are TRBV6-5 and TRBJ2-7, with TRBD1 matching over 10 bases. Germline V gene data show CDR1 as MNHEY and CDR2 as SVGAGI. The length of the CDR3 is 15 residues. J was trimmed by 6 bases and V by 0 bases; bases with no gene match: 5. CDR3 protein: CASSYSDRGYREQYF. The DNA for the CDR3 is TGTGCCAGCAGTTACTCGGACAGGGGGTATCGCGAGCAGTACTTC.

CDR3 loop: CAAAFGRGQGNSGYTF. The CDR3 nucleotides read TGTGCCGCTGCCTTCGGGAGGGGACAGGGGAATAGTGGCTACACCTTC. The rearrangement links TRBV10-3 to TRBJ1-2; TRBD1 matches at 10 bases. V was clipped by 11 bases and J by 7 bases; unmatched bases: 19. CDR1 is ENHRY, CDR2 SYGVKD, per germline. This CDR3 contains 16 residues.

V and J are TRBV7-9 and TRBJ2-1; 7 bases are a match to TRBD1. Germline CDR1 SEHNR, CDR2 FQNEAQ (reference sequence). J lost 5 bases, V lost 5 bases, and 9 bases had no gene match. The CDR3 consists of 15 residues. The CDR3 here is CASSPQQGPHNEQFF. The CDR3 DNA follows: TGTGCCAGCAGCCCCCAACAGGGGCCTCACAATGAGCAGTTCTTC.

In this sample, this clone turned up a few times. The V and J genes are TRBV3-1 (or the pseudogene TRBV3-2) and TRBJ1-4, with D unclear. The germline CDR1 and CDR2 sequences are LGHDT and YNNKEL (reference sequence). The CDR3 has 13 residues. The V gene lost 0 bases and the J gene lost 4 bases, with 3 bases spanning the gap. CDR3 protein: CASSQEFNEKLFF. DNA of the CDR3: TGTGCCAGCAGCCAAGAATTTAATGAAAAACTGTTTTTT.

This clone came up once. The CDR3 reads CAGSPGEGALGDTEAFF. CDR3 coding DNA: TGTGCCGGGTCACCTGGGGAGGGGGCTCTGGGCGACACTGAAGCTTTCTTT. The genes are TRBV19 and TRBJ1-1, with TRBD1 identical over 7 bases. Germline CDR1 LNHDA, CDR2 SQIVND (reference sequence). This CDR3 is 17 amino acids long. The trim removed 11 bases at V and 3 bases at J, leaving 21 bases unmatched.

The chain links TRBV4-1 to TRBJ2-1, with 10 bases fitting TRBD2. Germline CDR1 and CDR2: MGHRA and YSYEKL. CDR3 size: 15 residues. With V trimmed by 4 bases and J by 7 bases, 7 bases remained unmatched. CDR3 region: CASSLTDSGGNEQFF. The CDR3 bases are TGCGCCAGCAGCCTCACAGATAGCGGGGGGAATGAGCAGTTCTTC.

The CDR3 spells CASSRTGKETQYF. CDR3 coding DNA: TGTGCCAGCTCCCGGACAGGGAAGGAGACCCAGTACTTC. V is TRBV18 and J is TRBJ2-5, with 8 bases identical to TRBD1. The germline V gene has CDR1 KGHSH and CDR2 LQKENI. The CDR3 spans 13 residues. The V and J ends lost 6 bases and 5 bases, in that order; junction bases with no gene match: 5. Looking up the rest from reference TRBV18 and TRBJ2-5 gives the full variable domain: NAGVMQNPRHLVRRRGQEARLRCSPMKGHSHVYWYRQLPEEGLKFMVYLQKENIIDESGMPKERFSAEFPKEGPSILRIQQVVRGDSAAYFCASSRTGKETQYFGPGTRLLVL.

The chain links TRBV5-1 to TRBJ2-1; TRBD2 aligns across 11 bases. Germline trimming cut 2 bases from V and 3 bases from J; bases unmatched to any gene: 1. The CDR3 consists of 15 residues. From germline, CDR1 is SGHRS and CDR2 YFSETQ. DNA for the CDR3: TGCGCCAGCAGCTTTACTAGCGGGGGCTACAATGAGCAGTTCTTC. Translation gives CASSFTSGGYNEQFF.

The chain is built from TRBV2 and TRBJ1-5; weak D call: TRBD1 (5 bases). V shed 6 bases and J shed 2 bases, with 14 bases lying between them. CDR1 is SNHLY, CDR2 FYNNEI, per germline. The CDR3 has 15 amino acids. The CDR3 loop is CASSLPTGGNQPQHF. The CDR3, as DNA: TGTGCCAGCAGCCTCCCGACGGGGGGCAATCAGCCCCAGCATTTT.

The genes are TRBV6-6 and TRBJ1-3; D gene uncertain. With 2 bases removed from V and 6 bases from J, the gap between germline ends came to 8 bases. Germline CDR1 and CDR2: MNHNY and SVGAGI (reference sequence). This CDR3 has 13 residues. For the CDR3, the DNA is TGTGCCAGCAGTTACGTCAGCGAAAACACCATATATTTT. Translating gives CASSYVSENTIYF.

CDR3 in amino acids: CASSLEGTEKLFF. CDR3 DNA sequence: TGTGCCAGCAGTTTGGAGGGTACAGAAAAACTGTTTTTT. The chain uses TRBV27 and TRBJ1-4, with D unclear. The V gene's germline CDR1 is MNHEY and CDR2 SMNVEV (reference sequence). V lost 3 bases and J lost 8, with 10 bases in between. CDR3 length: 13 residues.

This clone was counted a single time. V gene TRBV7-2 combines with J gene TRBJ2-7, with D maybe TRBD1 (5 bases). The germline gives CDR1 SGHTA, CDR2 FQGNSA. V was cut by 4 bases and J by 3 bases, with 7 bases left in between. This CDR3 region has 12 residues. As DNA, the CDR3 is TGTGCCAGCAGCTCCCAGGGCTACGAGCAGTACTTC. Translated: CASSSQGYEQYF.

The rearrangement links TRBV19 to TRBJ2-7; no definite D call. The CDR3 extends over 16 amino acids. Germline V gene sequence: CDR1 LNHDA, CDR2 SQIVND (reference sequence). The germline V and J ends were trimmed by 4 bases and 1 base, with 17 bases remaining between them. The CDR3 here is CASSTPSRAGSYEQYF. The CDR3 DNA sequence: TGTGCCAGTAGTACCCCCTCCCGGGCAGGTTCCTACGAGCAGTACTTC.

CDR3 bases: TGTGCCACCAGTGATCCAGTCCTTTTAGGGGGCGGGGAGCTGTTTTTT. It specifies CATSDPVLLGGGELFF. The rearrangement uses TRBV24-1 and TRBJ2-2, with TRBD1 as a possible D gene (6 bases). The V gene lost 3 bases and the J gene lost 7 bases, with 17 bases spanning the gap. The CDR3 sequence is 16 residues long. Germline CDR1 is KGHDR and CDR2 is SFDVKD.

The chain couples TRBV7-3 to TRBJ1-6, with D possibly matching TRBD1 (5 bases). V was cut by 0 bases and J by 6 bases, with 9 bases left in between. CDR1 and CDR2 (germline): SGHTA, FQGTGA. The CDR3 is 15 residues long. DNA for the CDR3: TGTGCCAGCAGCTTAACGGGGGACCGTAATTCACCCCTCCACTTT. Amino acid sequence: CASSLTGDRNSPLHF.

J is TRBJ2-7 and V is TRBV2; no clear D gene. V lost 4 bases, J lost 2 bases, and 24 bases lay in between. The CDR3 runs 18 residues. CDR1 and CDR2 (germline): SNHLY, FYNNEI. The CDR3 loop reads CASSAPRRKVKNPYEQYF. Written as DNA, the CDR3 is TGTGCCAGCAGTGCTCCAAGACGGAAGGTTAAGAACCCCTACGAGCAGTACTTC.

This clone occurred once. This sequence joins TRBV5-1 and TRBJ1-1; D is perhaps TRBD1 (6 bases). CDR1 and CDR2 from the germline V gene are SGHRS and YFSETQ. This CDR3 has 14 amino acids. Trimming took off 0 bases at V and 4 bases at J, with 10 bases between the two ends. The CDR3 coding sequence is TGCGCCAGCAGCTTGGTGGGGGCGCCCACTGAAGCTTTCTTT. Protein product: CASSLVGAPTEAFF.

The CDR3 here is CASSLGGIRGSYEQYF. CDR3 nucleotide sequence: TGTGCCAGCAGCTTAGGCGGGATCAGGGGATCCTACGAGCAGTACTTC. The chain combines TRBV7-2 with TRBJ2-7, with D perhaps matching TRBD1 or TRBD2 (6 bases each). There are 16 residues in the CDR3. CDR1 and CDR2 (germline): SGHTA, FQGNSA. V lost 1 base and J lost 1, with 14 bases in between.

The genes are TRBV15 and TRBJ2-2; 7 nucleotides agree with TRBD1. V lost 0 bases to trimming and J lost 8 bases; unmatched junction nucleotides: 6. The germline V gene encodes CDR1 LNHNV and CDR2 YYDKDF (reference sequence). CDR3 size: 15 residues. In nucleotides, the CDR3 is TGTGCCACCAGCAGAGACAGACAGGGAAGGGGGGAGCTGTTTTTT. Protein: CATSRDRQGRGELFF.